One T cell receptor (beta chain) is described in this entry. What it binds is unknown. With 0 bases removed from V and 4 bases from J, the gap between germline ends came to 15 bases. The CDR3 length is 15 residues. The V gene's germline CDR1 is SQVTM and CDR2 ANQGSEA. The TCR beta CDR3 regions underwent amplification using RNA transcripts as the source. First-round RT-PCR with HTBI primers amplified the TCR CDR3 region. A single record per CDR3 protein comes from TCRdb applying MiXCR to the multiplex PCR reads. The repertoire consists of roughly 510,000 distinct CDR3 sequences, with about 20% occurring once and the leading ten covering about a quarter. Lactation, pregnancy, other autoimmune disease or uncontrolled infection led to exclusion of patients. PBMCs were sourced from about 10 ml fresh peripheral blood. This record belongs to a study of T cells in Graves' hyperthyroidism and ophthalmopathy.

Study observations and caveats: With a median lead of around 5.9 months before onset, the model predicted ophthalmopathy.

The genes are TRBV29-1 and TRBJ2-5, with D possibly being TRBD1 (5 bases). Material: blood. The sequence was collected from a young man with Graves' hyperthyroidism. CDR3 sequence reads: CSVEDSTGPPETQYF. The CDR3 DNA sequence: TGCAGCGTTGAAGATTCCACAGGCCCACCAGAGACCCAGTACTTC. Together with reference TRBV29-1 and TRBJ2-5, the CDR3 gives the full variable domain: SAVISQKPSRDICQRGTSLTIQCQVDSQVTMMFWYRQQPGQSLTLIATANQGSEATYESGFVIDKFPISRPNLTFSTLTVSNMSPEDSSIYLCSVEDSTGPPETQYFGPGTRLLVL.